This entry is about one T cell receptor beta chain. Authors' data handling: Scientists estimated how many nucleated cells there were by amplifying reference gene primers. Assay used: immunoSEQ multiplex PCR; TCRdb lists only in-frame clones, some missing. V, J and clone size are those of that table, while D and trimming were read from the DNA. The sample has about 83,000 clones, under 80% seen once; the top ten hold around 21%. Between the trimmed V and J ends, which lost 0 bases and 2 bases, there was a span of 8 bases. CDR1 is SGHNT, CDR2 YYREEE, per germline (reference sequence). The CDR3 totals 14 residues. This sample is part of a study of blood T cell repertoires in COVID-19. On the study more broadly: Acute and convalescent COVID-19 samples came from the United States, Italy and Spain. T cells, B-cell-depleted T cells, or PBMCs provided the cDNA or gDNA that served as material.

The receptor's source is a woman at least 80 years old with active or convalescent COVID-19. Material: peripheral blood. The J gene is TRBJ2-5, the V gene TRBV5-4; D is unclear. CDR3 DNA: TGTGCCAGCAGCTTGGACGGAGAACAAGAGACCCAGTACTTC. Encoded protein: CASSLDGEQETQYF. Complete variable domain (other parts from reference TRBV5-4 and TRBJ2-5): ETGVTQSPTHLIKTRGQQVTLRCSSQSGHNTVSWYQQALGQGPQFIFQYYREEENGRGNFPPRFSGLQFPNYSSELNVNALELDDSALYLCASSLDGEQETQYFGPGTRLLVL.